A selection of T cell receptor beta chains follows, all from one sample in a study of T cells in Graves' hyperthyroidism and ophthalmopathy. TCRdb reanalysed the multiplex PCR reads using MiXCR and keeps one entry per CDR3 protein. Altogether 650,000 to 850,000 distinct CDR3 sequences are present, approximately 19% being singletons, with the ten largest covering 16%. Sequencing was done on a sample of blood. Every receptor here comes from a woman in her forties or fifties with Graves' hyperthyroidism that later progressed to Graves' ophthalmopathy. The CDR3 runs from the conserved cysteine through the conserved F or W. The D gene is left open where the match is weak. Only part of the rows carry a size: once, few, many, or a class if the clone is expanded.

v_gene	abundance	j_gene	d_gene	CDR3aa	CDR3nt
TRBV30	NA	TRBJ1-1	TRBD1	CAWTGQGAEAFF	TGTGCCTGGACGGGACAGGGGGCGGAAGCTTTCTTT
TRBV19	NA	TRBJ2-5	NA	CASSIAFGIKETQYF	TGTGCCAGTAGTATTGCCTTCGGAATTAAAGAGACCCAGTACTTC
TRBV7-8	NA	TRBJ2-2	TRBD2	CASSTTSGGTTGELFF	TGTGCCAGCAGCACTACTAGCGGGGGGACCACCGGGGAGCTGTTTTTT
TRBV5-1	many	TRBJ1-4	NA	CASSLGQHNEKLFF	TGCGCCAGCAGCTTGGGGCAGCATAATGAAAAACTGTTTTTT
TRBV3-1	NA	TRBJ1-1	NA	CASSQIHPGAEAFF	TGTGCCAGCAGCCAAATTCACCCCGGGGCTGAAGCTTTCTTT
TRBV4-1	many	TRBJ1-1	NA	CASSQDAGFTEAFF	TGCGCCAGCAGCCAAGATGCCGGGTTCACTGAAGCTTTCTTT
TRBV7-6	NA	TRBJ2-7	TRBD2	CASSPLSGIRSYEQYF	TGTGCCAGCAGCCCACTCAGCGGGATTCGCTCCTACGAGCAGTACTTC
TRBV6-1	NA	TRBJ1-2	TRBD1	CASSPSGGNGYTF	TGTGCCAGCAGCCCTTCAGGGGGAAATGGCTACACCTTC
TRBV9	many	TRBJ2-5	TRBD2	CASGPGLGVETQYF	TGTGCCAGCGGACCGGGACTAGGAGTGGAGACCCAGTACTTC
TRBV7-6	few	TRBJ1-1	NA	CASSLGQVSPGTEAFF	TGTGCCAGCAGCTTAGGACAGGTCTCACCGGGGACTGAAGCTTTCTTT
TRBV12-3/TRBV12-4	many	TRBJ2-4	TRBD1	CASSHTGGAENIQYF	TGTGCCAGCAGCCATACAGGGGGCGCAGAAAACATTCAGTACTTC
TRBV3-1	NA	TRBJ1-6	NA	CASSPTGNSYNSPLHF	TGTGCCAGCAGCCCAACAGGGAACTCCTATAATTCACCCCTCCACTTT
TRBV20-1	few	TRBJ2-5	NA	CSALPQFQETQYF	TGCAGTGCACTACCCCAGTTCCAAGAGACCCAGTACTTC
TRBV6-1	NA	TRBJ2-6	TRBD1	CASRGPGQGADSGANVLTF	TGTGCCAGCAGGGGCCCGGGACAGGGGGCCGACTCTGGGGCCAACGTCCTGACTTTC
TRBV12-5	many	TRBJ2-3	TRBD1	CASGPGGADTQYF	TGTGCTAGTGGTCCAGGGGGCGCCGATACGCAGTATTTT
TRBV6-4	few	TRBJ1-1	NA	CASSDGWNTEAFF	TGTGCCAGCAGTGACGGGTGGAACACTGAAGCTTTCTTT
TRBV6-1	few	TRBJ2-5	TRBD1	CASSRQGQQETQYF	TGTGCCAGCAGTCGACAGGGGCAACAAGAGACCCAGTACTTC
TRBV20-1	many	TRBJ1-6	NA	CSASTWGRVPPLHF	TGCAGTGCTAGTACCTGGGGGAGAGTGCCACCCCTCCACTTT
TRBV9	many	TRBJ2-2	TRBD2	CASSVGLAVNTGELFF	TGTGCCAGCAGCGTAGGTCTAGCGGTGAACACCGGGGAGCTGTTTTTT
TRBV9	NA	TRBJ1-6	NA	CASSVGQGLLPLHF	TGTGCCAGCAGCGTAGGCCAAGGGCTATTACCCCTCCACTTT
TRBV6-1	NA	TRBJ1-5	NA	CASKDRSYSNQPQHF	TGTGCCAGCAAAGACAGGTCCTATAGCAATCAGCCCCAGCATTTT
TRBV14	many	TRBJ1-1	TRBD1	CASSRGQARGTEAFF	TGTGCCAGCAGCCGAGGACAGGCCCGAGGGACTGAAGCTTTCTTT
TRBV5-1	NA	TRBJ1-4	NA	CASRLFDRGSTNKKLFF	TGCGCCAGCAGATTATTTGACAGAGGCTCAACTAATAAAAAACTGTTTTTT
TRBV9	NA	TRBJ1-2	NA	CASSDIRFGGLDYGYTF	TGTGCCAGCAGCGATATCCGATTCGGGGGGCTGGACTATGGCTACACCTTC
TRBV2	many	TRBJ1-6	NA	CASSEIGKGDNSPLHF	TGTGCCAGCAGTGAAATTGGGAAGGGGGACAATTCACCCCTCCACTTT
TRBV5-1	few	TRBJ1-2	NA	CASSLAGTENYGYTF	TGCGCCAGCAGCTTGGCCGGGACGGAGAACTATGGCTACACCTTC
TRBV11-1	many	TRBJ2-2	NA	CASSPPPPLRPGELFF	TGTGCCAGCAGCCCACCTCCGCCCCTTCGTCCCGGGGAGCTGTTTTTT
TRBV6-1	NA	TRBJ2-2	TRBD2	CASSLRSGGAGVGELFF	TGTGCCAGCAGTCTGCGGAGCGGGGGGGCCGGAGTCGGGGAGCTGTTTTTT
TRBV7-9	few	TRBJ1-1	NA	CASSHTTVNTEAFF	TGTGCCAGCAGTCATACGACCGTGAACACTGAAGCTTTCTTT
TRBV7-2	few	TRBJ1-1	TRBD1	CASSSGGAWTEAFF	TGTGCCAGCAGCTCAGGGGGGGCATGGACTGAAGCTTTCTTT
TRBV7-8	many	TRBJ2-1	TRBD2	CASSLTGTSGNNEQFF	TGTGCCAGCAGCTTGACCGGGACTAGCGGGAACAATGAGCAGTTCTTC
TRBV10-3	NA	TRBJ2-1	NA	CAISEGDTGYNEQFF	TGTGCCATCAGTGAGGGGGACACGGGGTACAATGAGCAGTTCTTC
TRBV20-1	many	TRBJ2-7	NA	CSASGVSSYEQYF	TGCAGTGCTAGCGGTGTTAGCTCCTACGAGCAGTACTTC
TRBV7-2	few	TRBJ1-5	TRBD1	CASSPTIRQGNQPQHF	TGTGCCAGCAGCCCGACTATCCGACAGGGGAACCAGCCCCAGCATTTT
TRBV5-1	NA	TRBJ1-2	NA	CASSYPTEGLYYGYTF	TGCGCCAGCAGCTACCCGACAGAGGGACTCTACTATGGCTACACCTTC
TRBV6-1	NA	TRBJ1-2	NA	CALFWDYGYTF	TGTGCCTTATTCTGGGACTATGGCTACACCTTC
TRBV20-1	few	TRBJ2-3	NA	CSALPLAETSTDTQYF	TGCAGTGCTCTCCCCCTGGCGGAGACTAGCACAGATACGCAGTATTTT
TRBV5-5	NA	TRBJ2-7	TRBD2	CASSFQTSGSYEQYF	TGTGCCAGCAGTTTCCAAACTAGCGGGTCCTACGAGCAGTACTTC
TRBV2	many	TRBJ2-1	TRBD2	CASSEGGSGGTEQFF	TGTGCCAGCAGTGAGGGAGGTAGCGGGGGCACTGAGCAGTTCTTC
TRBV11-2	NA	TRBJ2-4	NA	CASSSPRGFGGNLNRAKNIQYF	TGTGCCAGCAGCTCACCAAGGGGGTTTGGGGGCAATCTGAATAGGGCCAAAAACATTCAGTACTTC
TRBV3-1	few	TRBJ1-5	NA	CASSPNRASNQPQHF	TGTGCCAGCAGCCCAAACAGGGCTAGCAATCAGCCCCAGCATTTT
TRBV3-1	many	TRBJ2-1	NA	CASSRTTGNEQFF	TGTGCCAGCAGCCGGACCACGGGGAATGAGCAGTTCTTC
TRBV20-1	NA	TRBJ1-2	NA	CSARDSARARGYGYTF	TGCAGTGCTAGAGATTCGGCGCGGGCCAGGGGCTATGGCTACACCTTC
TRBV30	many	TRBJ2-2	NA	CARTKRKDTGELFF	TGTGCCAGGACGAAAAGGAAGGACACCGGGGAGCTGTTTTTT
TRBV5-1	many	TRBJ2-7	TRBD2	CASSSRGSGDPREQYF	TGCGCCAGCAGCTCCCGGGGTAGCGGGGACCCTAGGGAGCAGTACTTC
TRBV20-1	NA	TRBJ2-5	NA	CSARGDGETQYF	TGCAGTGCTAGAGGTGACGGGGAGACCCAGTACTTC
TRBV18	few	TRBJ2-2	TRBD1	CASSPPGQGGGELFF	TGTGCCAGCTCACCACCGGGACAGGGCGGCGGGGAGCTGTTTTTT
TRBV20-1	few	TRBJ2-7	NA	CSARDLPPPEEQYF	TGCAGTGCTAGAGATCTCCCCCCCCCCGAAGAGCAGTACTTC
TRBV18	NA	TRBJ2-5	NA	CASSGPTVTPQETQYF	TGTGCCAGCTCCGGACCGACAGTAACCCCGCAAGAGACCCAGTACTTC
TRBV12-3/TRBV12-4	many	TRBJ2-5	NA	CASSFGKPGTQYF	TGTGCCAGCAGTTTCGGGAAACCAGGGACCCAGTACTTC
TRBV11-3	many	TRBJ2-3	NA	CASSTRVDGQSTDTQYF	TGTGCCAGCAGCACCCGAGTAGACGGCCAAAGCACAGATACGCAGTATTTT
TRBV7-9	NA	TRBJ2-1	NA	CASSFGVTEYNEQFF	TGTGCCAGCAGCTTCGGGGTGACAGAATACAATGAGCAGTTCTTC
TRBV12-3/TRBV12-4	few	TRBJ2-1	TRBD2	CASSFTSGGAWYNEQFF	TGTGCCAGCAGCTTTACTAGCGGGGGGGCCTGGTACAATGAGCAGTTCTTC